A selection of T cell receptor beta chains follows, all from one sample in a study of shared clonotypes between healthy human individuals. Clones were read by immunoSEQ multiplex PCR, and TCRdb kept only the in-frame ones, dropping some. The sample consists of under 120,000 clones, around 64% of them appearing once. Sequenced input: memory CD8+ T cells sorted from blood. The receptor set was obtained from a woman aged 30 to 39 in good health. CDR3s include the opening cysteine and the closing phenylalanine or tryptophan. D genes are given only for firm matches. Part of the rows lack a size; the others show once, few, many or a class for expanded clones.

j_gene: TRBJ2-6
d_gene: NA
v_gene: TRBV6-1
abundance: NA
CDR3aa: CASSDEARGGANVLTF
CDR3nt: TGTGCCAGCAGTGACGAGGCCAGGGGTGGGGCCAACGTCCTGACTTTC

j_gene: TRBJ2-7
d_gene: TRBD1
v_gene: TRBV10-2
abundance: few
CDR3aa: CASRNTAKGAGAYEQYF
CDR3nt: TGCGCCAGCAGAAATACCGCAAAGGGGGCAGGGGCCTACGAGCAGTACTTC

j_gene: TRBJ2-3
d_gene: NA
v_gene: TRBV5-1
abundance: NA
CDR3aa: CASSLDGLFGGTDTQYF
CDR3nt: TGCGCCAGCAGCTTGGACGGCCTTTTTGGGGGCACAGATACGCAGTATTTT

j_gene: TRBJ1-2
d_gene: NA
v_gene: TRBV6-5
abundance: once
CDR3aa: CASSYGGHGYTF
CDR3nt: TGTGCCAGCAGTTACGGGGGGCACGGCTACACCTTC

j_gene: TRBJ2-5
d_gene: NA
v_gene: TRBV30
abundance: NA
CDR3aa: CAWSVNDETQYF
CDR3nt: TGTGCCTGGAGCGTAAACGATGAGACCCAGTACTTC

j_gene: TRBJ2-1
d_gene: NA
v_gene: TRBV25-1
abundance: NA
CDR3aa: CASSESSGSGSYNEQFF
CDR3nt: TGTGCCAGCAGTGAATCCTCGGGATCGGGCTCCTACAATGAGCAGTTCTTC

j_gene: TRBJ2-7
d_gene: TRBD2
v_gene: TRBV30
abundance: NA
CDR3aa: CAWSPPGGAAYEQYF
CDR3nt: TGTGCCTGGAGTCCCCCGGGAGGGGCGGCCTACGAGCAGTACTTC

j_gene: TRBJ1-2
d_gene: NA
v_gene: TRBV28
abundance: NA
CDR3aa: CASAFISGYYGYTF
CDR3nt: TGTGCCAGCGCCTTTATAAGCGGCTACTATGGCTACACCTTC

j_gene: TRBJ1-4
d_gene: NA
v_gene: TRBV10-3
abundance: NA
CDR3aa: CAISPGVGEKLFF
CDR3nt: TGTGCCATCAGTCCAGGGGTAGGAGAAAAACTGTTTTTT

j_gene: TRBJ2-7
d_gene: TRBD2
v_gene: TRBV9
abundance: NA
CDR3aa: CASSEGGGSYEQYF
CDR3nt: TGTGCCAGCAGCGAGGGCGGGGGCTCCTACGAGCAGTACTTC

j_gene: TRBJ2-1
d_gene: NA
v_gene: TRBV5-3
abundance: NA
CDR3aa: CARSLPGFEQFF
CDR3nt: TGTGCCAGAAGCTTGCCCGGATTTGAGCAGTTCTTC

j_gene: TRBJ2-6
d_gene: NA
v_gene: TRBV5-1
abundance: NA
CDR3aa: CASSGTVAGANVLTF
CDR3nt: TGCGCCAGCAGCGGCACGGTGGCAGGGGCCAACGTCCTGACTTTC

j_gene: TRBJ1-4
d_gene: NA
v_gene: TRBV29-1
abundance: few
CDR3aa: CSAEDATNEKLFF
CDR3nt: TGCAGCGCTGAGGACGCAACTAATGAAAAACTGTTTTTT

j_gene: TRBJ2-7
d_gene: NA
v_gene: TRBV27
abundance: NA
CDR3aa: CASSFSPTGNSYEQYF
CDR3nt: TGTGCCAGCAGCTTTTCCCCCACAGGGAATAGCTACGAGCAGTACTTC

j_gene: TRBJ2-1
d_gene: NA
v_gene: TRBV14
abundance: NA
CDR3aa: CASSQDYSREQFF
CDR3nt: TGTGCCAGCAGCCAAGATTACTCCCGGGAGCAGTTCTTC

j_gene: TRBJ2-3
d_gene: NA
v_gene: TRBV7-8
abundance: NA
CDR3aa: CASSSLWGVGIAQYF
CDR3nt: TGTGCCAGCAGCTCATTATGGGGGGTTGGGATAGCGCAGTATTTT

j_gene: TRBJ2-1
d_gene: NA
v_gene: TRBV19
abundance: once
CDR3aa: CASPLPPSGPSYNEQFF
CDR3nt: TGTGCCAGTCCTCTCCCCCCAAGCGGCCCCTCCTACAATGAGCAGTTCTTC

j_gene: TRBJ1-1
d_gene: NA
v_gene: TRBV10-3
abundance: NA
CDR3aa: CAISPNLIRTEAFF
CDR3nt: TGTGCCATCAGCCCAAATCTTATTAGGACTGAAGCTTTCTTT

j_gene: TRBJ2-2
d_gene: NA
v_gene: TRBV27
abundance: once
CDR3aa: CASSLWSRTHHTGELFF
CDR3nt: TGTGCCAGCAGTTTATGGTCCCGGACTCATCACACCGGGGAGCTGTTTTTT

j_gene: TRBJ2-5
d_gene: NA
v_gene: TRBV6-5
abundance: NA
CDR3aa: CASSYSSQETQYF
CDR3nt: TGTGCCAGCAGTTATAGCAGTCAAGAGACCCAGTACTTC

j_gene: TRBJ2-3
d_gene: TRBD2
v_gene: TRBV27
abundance: NA
CDR3aa: CASSTRLAGGDADTQYF
CDR3nt: TGTGCCAGCAGTACTCGACTAGCGGGAGGGGACGCAGATACGCAGTATTTT

j_gene: TRBJ2-1
d_gene: NA
v_gene: TRBV11-2
abundance: once
CDR3aa: CASSPRLSSYNEQFF
CDR3nt: TGTGCCAGCAGCCCTCGACTGAGCTCCTACAATGAGCAGTTCTTC